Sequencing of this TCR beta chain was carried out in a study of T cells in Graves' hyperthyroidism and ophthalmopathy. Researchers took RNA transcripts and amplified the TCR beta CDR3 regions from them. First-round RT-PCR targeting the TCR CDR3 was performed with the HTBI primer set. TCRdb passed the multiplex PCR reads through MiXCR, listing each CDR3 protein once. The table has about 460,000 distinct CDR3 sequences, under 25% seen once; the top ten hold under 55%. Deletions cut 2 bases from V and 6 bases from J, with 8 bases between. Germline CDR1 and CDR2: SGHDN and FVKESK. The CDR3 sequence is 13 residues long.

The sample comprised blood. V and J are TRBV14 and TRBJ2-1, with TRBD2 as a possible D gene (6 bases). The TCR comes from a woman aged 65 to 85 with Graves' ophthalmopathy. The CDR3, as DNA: TGTGCCAGCAGCCAAAGACTAGTCAATGAGCAGTTCTTC. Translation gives CASSQRLVNEQFF.